What follows describes a single T cell receptor (beta chain). The CDR3 runs 14 residues. The ends lost 4 bases at V and 4 bases at J; junction bases unmatched: 5. Germline V gene data show CDR1 as MDHEN and CDR2 as SYDVKM. Original processing notes: For nucleated cells, counts were estimated from reference gene primer amplification. The protocol was immunoSEQ multiplex PCR, while the TCRdb copy is restricted to in-frame clones and leaves out a portion. D and trimming come from the DNA, and the V and J calls and clone size come from that table. This sample has around 140,000 clones, with roughly 86% found just once. The data stem from a study of blood T cell repertoires in COVID-19. Study details: Collection of acute and convalescent COVID-19 samples took place in the United States, Italy and Spain. The cDNA or gDNA used as material had been derived from T cells, B-cell-depleted T cells, or PBMCs.

The clonotype was recovered from a woman aged 55-69 years with acute or convalescent COVID-19. The chain links TRBV28 to TRBJ1-2; TRBD1 aligns across 8 bases. The sequencing sample was made of peripheral blood. The CDR3 loop is CASSSGQAPYGYTF. CDR3 nucleotides: TGTGCCAGCAGTTCGGGACAGGCTCCCTATGGCTACACCTTC.